This T cell receptor (beta chain) was recovered during a study of cytomegalovirus exposure and HLA in healthy donors. Germline V gene sequence: CDR1 MNHNS, CDR2 SASEGT. The CDR3 has 14 amino acids. Trimming removed 8 bases from V and 5 bases from J, with 18 bases in between. The donors were members of the validation cohort, which comprised 120 subjects and was separate from the first cohort of fewer than 700 subjects. Clones were read by immunoSEQ multiplex PCR, and TCRdb kept only the in-frame ones, dropping some. The sample consists of 180,000 or so clones, around nine tenths of them appearing once. Concerning this clone itself: The antigen is unknown.

General study points: The study flagged some 170 TCR beta chains as cytomegalovirus-associated. In vitro experiments confirmed that three CMV-associated chains were specific for CMV antigens.

The origin of this receptor is a man between 18 and 29 years old in good health and CMV-seropositive. The J gene is TRBJ1-1, the V gene TRBV6-1; tentatively, D is TRBD1 (6 bases). The sample taken for sequencing was PBMCs. As DNA, the CDR3 is TGTGCCAGCTTGGAAAGGGGGGGCCGGACTGAAGCTTTCTTT. It specifies CASLERGGRTEAFF.